This T cell receptor (beta chain) comes out of a study of cytomegalovirus exposure and HLA in healthy donors. The study, taken as a whole, reports: In terms of immune exposure information, only CMV serostatus was available. Presence/absence analyses rested on an assumption that sequencing depth was roughly uniform across donors. The authors later found most CMV-associated TCR beta chains appeared HLA-restricted.

Germline CDR1 MDHEN, CDR2 SYDVKM. This CDR3 is 18 amino acids long. PCR was performed using 60 Vbeta and 13 Jbeta primers. Libraries were prepared by immunoSEQ multiplex PCR; TCRdb keeps only in-frame clonotypes and omits some of them. The data contain under 150,000 clones, 82% of them singletons. As regards this clone: Antigen unknown. One end of the junction is discordant with germline, which a read error may explain. Other DNA sequences from this sample encode an identical CDR3 as well.

The source is a male donor in good health and CMV-seropositive. The gene calls are TRBV28 and TRBJ2-3; 9 bases are shared with TRBD1. Sequenced: PBMCs. The CDR3 loop reads CASSFFSGQGLFTDTQYF. The CDR3 DNA follows: TGTGCCAGCAGTTTCTTTTCGGGACAGGGTTTATTTACAGACACGCAGTATTTT.